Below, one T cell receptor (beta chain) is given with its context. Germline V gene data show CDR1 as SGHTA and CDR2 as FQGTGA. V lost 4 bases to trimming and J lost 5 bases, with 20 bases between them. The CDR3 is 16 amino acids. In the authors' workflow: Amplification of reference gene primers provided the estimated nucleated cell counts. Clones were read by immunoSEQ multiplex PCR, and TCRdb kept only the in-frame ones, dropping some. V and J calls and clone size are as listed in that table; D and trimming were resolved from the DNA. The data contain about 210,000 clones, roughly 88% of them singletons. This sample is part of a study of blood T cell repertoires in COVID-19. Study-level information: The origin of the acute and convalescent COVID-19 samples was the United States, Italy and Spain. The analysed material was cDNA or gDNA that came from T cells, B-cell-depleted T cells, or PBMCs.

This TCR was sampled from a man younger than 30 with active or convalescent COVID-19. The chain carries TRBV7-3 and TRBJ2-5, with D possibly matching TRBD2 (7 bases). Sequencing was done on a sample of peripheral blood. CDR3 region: CASSSGTQGRGETQYF. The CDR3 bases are TGTGCCAGCAGCTCGGGGACGCAGGGGAGGGGCGAGACCCAGTACTTC.